Many counts were recorded for the clone carrying this TCR beta chain. The data were taken from a study of T cells in Graves' hyperthyroidism and ophthalmopathy. The CDR3 sequence is 13 residues long. The germline gives CDR1 GTSNPN, CDR2 SVGIG (reference sequence). RNA transcripts provided the source from which TCR beta CDR3 regions were amplified. Carried out on the TCR CDR3, a first-round RT-PCR used the HTBI primer set. One entry per CDR3 protein results from TCRdb running MiXCR on the multiplex PCR reads. This table holds about 350,000 distinct CDR3 sequences, about a sixth found once. Patients affected by ophthalmopathy presented a Clinical Activity Score of at least 3, a NOSPECS grade of at least 4, and disease duration below 3 months. Those patients with uncontrolled infection, other autoimmune disease, pregnancy or lactation were excluded.

This chain uses TRBV30 with TRBJ1-1, with 9 bases identical to TRBD1. The TCR sequence derives from a woman aged 40 to 55 with Graves' ophthalmopathy. Sequenced sample: blood. The CDR3 loop is CACHRGRRPEAFF. CDR3 in DNA: TGTGCGTGCCACAGGGGGCGGAGGCCTGAAGCTTTCTTT.